This T cell receptor (beta chain) was retrieved from a study of blood T cell repertoires in COVID-19. Across the study: The origin of the acute and convalescent COVID-19 samples was the United States, Italy and Spain.

Germline V gene sequence: CDR1 LNHDA, CDR2 SQIVND (reference sequence). The CDR3 spans 15 residues. The V and J ends lost 6 bases and 0 bases respectively, with 12 bases between them. Per the original methods: The assay estimated nucleated cells by amplifying reference gene primers. Measured with immunoSEQ multiplex PCR; TCRdb has only the in-frame clones, and not every one. V and J calls and clone size are as listed in that table; D and trimming were resolved from the DNA. Of approximately 150,000 clones listed, approximately 86% are singletons. Input material: peripheral blood. The V call is TRBV19, the J call TRBJ1-5; D might be TRBD1 (6 bases). The TCR comes from a woman in her sixties or seventies with active or convalescent COVID-19. Here the CDR3 reads CASRDQGNSNQPQHF. CDR3 sequence (DNA): TGTGCCAGTAGGGATCAGGGGAATAGCAATCAGCCCCAGCATTTT.